A single sample is the source of the 10 T cell receptor beta chains below, sequenced in a study of low-dose radiotherapy and immunotherapy resistance in tumors. With TRAV- and TRBV-specific primers, first-strand cDNA was made, covering the alpha and beta chains. Both a constant-region primer and a V-primer adapter served to amplify TCRs across 15 to 20 PCR cycles. In TCRdb, the reads were re-called with MiXCR into one record per CDR3 protein. Of about 13,000 distinct CDR3 sequences listed, approximately 68% are singletons. The receptors were gathered from a human donor with advanced metastatic prostate, ovarian, gallbladder or colorectal cancer (not recorded which). This table probably holds off-target reads from a library built for another chain.

The chain combines TRBV19 with TRBJ1-6; D gene uncertain. The ends were cut back, 4 bases at V and 5 bases at J, with 9 bases in the middle. Germline CDR1 reads LNHDA; CDR2 reads SQIVND (reference sequence). This CDR3 has 14 residues. This chain's CDR3 is CASSRTANNSPLHF. The CDR3 nucleotides read TGTGCCAGTAGTAGAACAGCGAATAATTCACCCCTCCACTTT.

The chain recombines TRBV9 with TRBJ2-3; TRBD2 might be the D (5 bases). CDR1 and CDR2 (germline): SGDLS, YYNGEE. V was cut by 5 bases and J by 5 bases, with 18 bases left in between. This CDR3 has 15 amino acids. CDR3 region: CASSAEGNPKDTQYF. DNA for the CDR3: TGTGCCAGCAGTGCAGAGGGTAACCCGAAAGATACGCAGTATTTT.

V and J are TRBV5-6 and TRBJ2-1, with 12 bases identical to TRBD2. Germline CDR1 reads SGHDT; CDR2 reads YYEEEE. Trimming cost V 6 bases and J 6 bases; bases outside gene matches: 10. The CDR3 is 16 residues long. DNA of the CDR3: TGTGCCAGCAAACGACTAGCGGGGGCGGAAGGCAATGAGCAGTTCTTC. Residues: CASKRLAGAEGNEQFF.

V is TRBV7-2 and J is TRBJ2-3; D perhaps matches TRBD1 (6 bases). This CDR3 has 12 residues. Germline CDR1 SGHTA, CDR2 FQGNSA. Trimming took off 8 bases at V and 0 bases at J, with 6 bases between the two ends. DNA for the CDR3: TGTGCCAGCGGGGGCAGCACAGATACGCAGTATTTT. Protein: CASGGSTDTQYF.

The chain links TRBV2 to TRBJ2-7; tentatively, D is TRBD1 or TRBD2 (5 bases each). This CDR3 region has 14 residues. The germline CDR1 and CDR2 sequences are SNHLY and FYNNEI. The ends were cut back, 8 bases at V and 5 bases at J, with 19 bases in the middle. CDR3 in DNA: TGTGCCAGCGGGACGGAACGGGGAGTCAACGAGCAGTACTTC. The encoded protein is CASGTERGVNEQYF.

The sample holds a few counts of this clonotype. The V and J genes are TRBV7-2 and TRBJ1-1; perhaps TRBD1 as D (5 bases). V was cut by 3 bases and J by 4 bases, with 9 bases left in between. This CDR3 contains 13 residues. The V gene's germline CDR1 is SGHTA and CDR2 FQGNSA. DNA for the CDR3: TGTGCCAGCAGCTTCCGGGGGGGCACTGAAGCTTTCTTT. Encoded protein: CASSFRGGTEAFF.

The chain uses TRBV20-1 and TRBJ2-1; 9 bases align to TRBD1. The CDR3 runs 15 residues. The V segment lost 4 bases and the J segment 6 bases; nucleotides outside the gene matches: 10. Germline V lookup: CDR1 DFQATT, CDR2 SNEGSKA (reference sequence). CDR3 coding DNA: TGCAGTGCTAATACCGGGACAGGGATGGGCAATGAGCAGTTCTTC. This translates into CSANTGTGMGNEQFF.

This clonotype occurred a few times. DNA of the CDR3: TGTGCAAGTCGCATAGGTGGAAACACCATATATTTT. Translated: CASRIGGNTIYF. The rearrangement uses TRBV12-2 and TRBJ1-3. TRBV12-2 is given as a pseudogene. This CDR3 spans 12 amino acids.

CDR3 sequence (DNA): TGTGCCAGCAGCCGAGCGGGAGGAGATACGCAGTATTTT. Translated: CASSRAGGDTQYF. The rearrangement uses TRBV3-1 and TRBJ2-3; 9 bases match TRBD2. Germline V gene sequence: CDR1 LGHDT, CDR2 YNNKEL (reference sequence). The V and J ends lost 4 bases and 5 bases, in that order; junction bases with no gene match: 1. The CDR3 is made up of 13 amino acids.

The chain couples TRBV7-8 to TRBJ2-7; no clear D gene. The CDR3 is 14 residues long. V was cut by 5 bases and J by 1 base, with 12 bases left in between. The germline V gene has CDR1 SGHVS and CDR2 FQNEAQ. The DNA of the CDR3 is TGTGCCAGCAGCCGCACTGAAGGATCCTACGAGCAGTACTTC. Protein product: CASSRTEGSYEQYF.